Following are 18 T cell receptor beta chains from one sample sequenced in a study of T-cell reconstitution after alpha-beta-depleted transplantation in children. Unique molecular identifiers featured in how the TCRbeta library was prepared. TCRdb re-called the PCR reads with MiXCR, one entry per CDR3 protein. The repertoire holds a few hundred thousand distinct CDR3 sequences, with approximately 13% as singletons. Specimen: PBMCs from the stem cell graft donor, collected from the stem cell graft. The receptors were sampled from a human donor who donated a stem cell graft to a child with combined immunodeficiency.

This clonotype has only a few counts. The chain employs TRBV29-1 and TRBJ2-5, with 9 nucleotides matching TRBD1. Losses at the gene ends were 6 bases for V and 2 bases for J; bases not matched to a gene: 7. The CDR3 loop spans 14 amino acids. In germline, CDR1 is SQVTM, CDR2 ANQGSEA. For the CDR3, the DNA is TGCAGCGTGCTGACAGGGGGTCCACAAGAGACCCAGTACTTC. Its protein is CSVLTGGPQETQYF.

The CDR3 region is CASSEYPPTGKETQYF. The DNA of the CDR3 is TGTGCCAGCAGTGAATACCCCCCGACAGGGAAAGAGACCCAGTACTTC. This chain joins TRBV25-1 and TRBJ2-5; 7 positions match TRBD1. The CDR3 is 16 amino acids. With V trimmed by 0 bases and J by 3 bases, 7 bases remained unmatched. The V gene's germline CDR1 is MGHDK and CDR2 SYGVNS. The whole variable domain, remainder taken from reference TRBV25-1 and TRBJ2-5, is EADIYQTPRYLVIGTGKKITLECSQTMGHDKMYWYQQDPGMELHLIHYSYGVNSTEKGDLSSESTVSRIRTEHFPLTLESARPSHTSQYLCASSEYPPTGKETQYFGPGTRLLVL.

This clonotype was picked up many times. This chain links TRBV27 with TRBJ2-7, with 8 positions matching TRBD2. The V segment lost 3 bases and the J segment 3 bases; nucleotides outside the gene matches: 10. There are 16 residues in the CDR3. Germline CDR1 is MNHEY and CDR2 is SMNVEV (reference sequence). The CDR3 sequence: CASSFAPQGTSYEQYF. As DNA, the CDR3 is TGTGCCAGCAGTTTTGCCCCCCAGGGGACTAGCTACGAGCAGTACTTC.

The table lists this clonotype with a few counts. This chain uses TRBV5-1 with TRBJ2-2; D call uncertain. Trimming shortened V by 0 bases and J by 2 bases, and 8 bases separated the two germline ends. Germline V gene lookup returns CDR1 SGHRS and CDR2 YFSETQ. This CDR3 region has 15 residues. The DNA for the CDR3 is TGCGCCAGCAGCTTGGATGCAGCAAACACCGGGGAGCTGTTTTTT. Protein sequence: CASSLDAANTGELFF.

This clonotype was observed at least ten times. The chain links TRBV29-1 to TRBJ2-1, with 7 bases lining up with TRBD2. This CDR3 has 17 residues. V gave up 6 bases and J gave up 6 bases; unmatched junction bases: 20. Germline V gene data show CDR1 as SQVTM and CDR2 as ANQGSEA. This chain's CDR3 is CSVLERVRTRKSNEQFF. CDR3 DNA sequence: TGCAGCGTACTTGAGAGGGTCCGGACTAGGAAGTCCAATGAGCAGTTCTTC.

This clonotype was seen more than once but under ten times. The chain joins TRBV9 to TRBJ2-7; D might be TRBD2 (7 bases). Germline lookup yields CDR1 SGDLS and CDR2 YYNGEE. CDR3 length equals 16 residues. The ends were cut back, 0 bases at V and 1 base at J, with 14 bases in the middle. The DNA of the CDR3 is TGTGCCAGCAGCGTAGGTTGGGGGGGCGAATCCTACGAGCAGTACTTC. Translation: CASSVGWGGESYEQYF.

This clonotype has more than one count but fewer than ten. This rearrangement joins TRBV12-3 or TRBV12-4 to TRBJ2-3; 7 positions match TRBD2. Trimming at V came to 4 bases and at J to 4 bases, leaving 2 bases not matched to a gene. The CDR3 has 13 amino acids. Written as DNA, the CDR3 is TGTGCCAGCAGTTGGGGGGGGGCAGATACGCAGTATTTT. It specifies CASSWGGADTQYF.

In this sample, this clonotype turned up a few times. The V call is TRBV5-1, the J call TRBJ2-2; maybe TRBD2 (6 bases). Per the germline V gene, CDR1 is SGHRS and CDR2 is YFSETQ. V was pared by 4 bases and J by 0 bases, with 10 bases between. The CDR3 contains 15 residues. CDR3 in amino acids: CASSRGTSNTGELFF. The CDR3 DNA sequence: TGCGCCAGCAGCCGCGGGACTTCGAACACCGGGGAGCTGTTTTTT.

In its sample, this clonotype was seen many times. The chain couples TRBV12-3 or TRBV12-4 to TRBJ2-5, with TRBD2 as a possible D gene (6 bases). V lost 3 bases and J lost 4, with 9 bases in between. The length of the CDR3 is 13 residues. The CDR3 region is CASSLTRRETQYF. The CDR3 region has the DNA TGTGCCAGCAGTTTGACTAGACGAGAGACCCAGTACTTC.

This clonotype has a count of ten or more. The CDR3 region is CASSITLAAYNEQFF. CDR3 DNA: TGTGCCAGCAGTATAACACTAGCGGCCTACAATGAGCAGTTCTTC. The chain links TRBV6-2 or TRBV6-3 to TRBJ2-1, with TRBD2 identical over 8 bases. CDR3 length equals 15 residues. Germline loops: CDR1 MNHEY, CDR2 SVGEGT. J was trimmed by 2 bases and V by 5 bases; bases with no gene match: 5.

This clonotype was seen a few times. This sequence joins TRBV6-2 or TRBV6-3 and TRBJ2-3; 10 bases are a match to TRBD1. V trimming: 2 bases; J trimming: 4 bases; junction bases outside the gene matches: 9. Germline V gene sequence: CDR1 MNHEY, CDR2 SVGEGT. CDR3 length equals 17 residues. CDR3 sequence (DNA): TGTGCCAGCAGTTACCGACAGGGGGCGAGTTCAGCAGATACGCAGTATTTT. Translating gives CASSYRQGASSADTQYF.

This clonotype occurred many times. The J gene is TRBJ2-1, the V gene TRBV6-4; D is undetermined. Germline assignment: CDR1 MRHNA and CDR2 SNTAGT. V lost 3 bases and J lost 9, with 12 bases in between. The CDR3 is 13 amino acids. CDR3 residues: CASSESGVGEQFF. The CDR3, as DNA: TGTGCCAGCAGTGAATCAGGTGTTGGTGAGCAGTTCTTC.

The genes are TRBV3-1 and TRBJ2-2; D possibly matches TRBD1 or TRBD2 (5 bases each). CDR1 and CDR2 (germline): LGHDT, YNNKEL (reference sequence). The CDR3 is 14 amino acids. V was trimmed by 4 bases and J by 3 bases, leaving 9 bases between them. The CDR3 sequence: CASSLGAYTGELFF. As DNA, the CDR3 is TGTGCCAGCAGCCTCGGGGCTTACACCGGGGAGCTGTTTTTT. The full variable domain, its missing parts supplied by reference TRBV3-1 and TRBJ2-2, is DTAVSQTPKYLVTQMGNDKSIKCEQNLGHDTMYWYKQDSKKFLKIMFSYNNKELIINETVPNRFSPKSPDKAHLNLHINSLELGDSAVYFCASSLGAYTGELFFGEGSRLTVL.

At least ten counts were recorded for this clonotype. This chain connects TRBV10-3 to TRBJ1-1; TRBD1 might be the D (5 bases). V was cut by 3 bases and J by 0 bases, with 11 bases left in between. Germline lookup yields CDR1 ENHRY and CDR2 SYGVKD. The CDR3 extends over 15 amino acids. CDR3 residues: CAISDPGKMNTEAFF. The CDR3 region has the DNA TGTGCCATCAGTGATCCAGGGAAGATGAACACTGAAGCTTTCTTT.

The chain joins TRBV12-3 or TRBV12-4 to TRBJ2-7; D may be TRBD2 (6 bases). The CDR3 has 15 amino acids. V was trimmed by 8 bases and J by 1 base, leaving 18 bases between them. The CDR3 nucleotides read TGTGCCAGCCGGAGGGGCAGCCGAGGGTCCTACGAGCAGTACTTC. Its translation is CASRRGSRGSYEQYF.

V gene TRBV5-1 combines with J gene TRBJ2-3; 8 bases are a match to TRBD1. The germline V gene has CDR1 SGHRS and CDR2 YFSETQ. Unmatched junction bases numbered 19, after V lost 6 bases and J lost 4 bases. The CDR3 totals 18 residues. The DNA for the CDR3 is TGCGCCAGCATCCCGGCCACGGGGGCAGGGGGCATGGCAGATACGCAGTATTTT. Its translation is CASIPATGAGGMADTQYF.

This clonotype was picked up many times. The V and J genes are TRBV7-2 and TRBJ2-7; D not resolved. CDR1 SGHTA and CDR2 FQGNSA come from the germline V gene. The V gene lost 1 base and the J gene lost 5 bases, with 6 bases spanning the gap. The CDR3 runs to 12 residues. The CDR3 DNA follows: TGTGCCAGCAGCTTAGTAAGGGACGAGCAGTACTTC. Translating gives CASSLVRDEQYF.

The V call is TRBV9, the J call TRBJ2-5; no clear D gene. The germline V and J ends were trimmed by 0 bases and 3 bases, with 9 bases remaining between them. The CDR3 spans 14 residues. Germline CDR1 SGDLS, CDR2 YYNGEE. CDR3 in DNA: TGTGCCAGCAGCGTAGATGGCGGAAAAGAGACCCAGTACTTC. Amino acids: CASSVDGGKETQYF.